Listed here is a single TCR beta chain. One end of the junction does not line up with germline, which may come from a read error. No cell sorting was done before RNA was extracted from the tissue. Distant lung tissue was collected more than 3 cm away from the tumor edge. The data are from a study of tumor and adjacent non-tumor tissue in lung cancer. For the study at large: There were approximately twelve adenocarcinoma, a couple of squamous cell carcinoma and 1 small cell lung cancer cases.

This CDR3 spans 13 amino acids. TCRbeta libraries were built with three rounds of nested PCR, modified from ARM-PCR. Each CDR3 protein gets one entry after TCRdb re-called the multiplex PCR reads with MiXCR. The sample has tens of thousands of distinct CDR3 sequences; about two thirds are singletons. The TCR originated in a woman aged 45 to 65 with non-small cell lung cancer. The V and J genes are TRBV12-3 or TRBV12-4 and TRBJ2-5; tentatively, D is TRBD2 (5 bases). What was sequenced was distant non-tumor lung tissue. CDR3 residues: CASSPGNQETQYF. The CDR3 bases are TGTGCCAGCAGCCCCGGGAACCAAGAGACCCAATACTTC.